This T cell receptor beta chain was observed in a study of T cells in localized non-small cell lung cancer. Whole-study findings and limits: Adjacent lung held a median around 58 of the top 100 tumor clones. T cell clonality was highest in uninvolved adjacent lung, above tumor. Higher blood T cell density went with longer overall survival. Sequencing covered just one tumor region, so heterogeneity cannot be ruled out.

The repertoire was sequenced with immunoSEQ multiplex PCR; TCRdb's copy has only in-frame clones and lacks some. The sample has 65,000 to 95,000 clones, around 80% seen once; the top ten hold 15% to 20%. This clone was counted once. Its target is unknown. The sequences come from PBMCs, collected before any cancer treatment. The sequence was collected from a man aged 35 to 70 with stage II squamous cell lung carcinoma.

The CDR3 coding sequence is TGCAGCGTTGAAAAGGGCAGGGGGGCCGAGCAGTACTTC. This gives the protein CSVEKGRGAEQYF. The gene calls are TRBV29-1 and TRBJ2-7, with D tentatively TRBD1 (7 bases). Looked up from germline, CDR1 is SQVTM and CDR2 is ANQGSEA. CDR3 length: 13 amino acids. V was cut by 2 bases and J by 6 bases, with 14 bases left in between.